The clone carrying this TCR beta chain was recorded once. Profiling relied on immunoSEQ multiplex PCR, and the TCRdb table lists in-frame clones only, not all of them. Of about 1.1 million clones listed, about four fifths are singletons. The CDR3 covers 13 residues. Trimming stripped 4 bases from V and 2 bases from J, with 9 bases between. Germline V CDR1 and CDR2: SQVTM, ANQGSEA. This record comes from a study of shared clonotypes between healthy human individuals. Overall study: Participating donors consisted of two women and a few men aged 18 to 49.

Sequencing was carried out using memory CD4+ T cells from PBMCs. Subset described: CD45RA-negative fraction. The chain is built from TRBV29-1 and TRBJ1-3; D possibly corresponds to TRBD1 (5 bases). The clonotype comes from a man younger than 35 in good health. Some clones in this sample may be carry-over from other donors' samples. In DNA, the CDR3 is TGCAGCGTTGTCGCCAGGGCTGGAAACACCATATATTTT. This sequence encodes CSVVARAGNTIYF. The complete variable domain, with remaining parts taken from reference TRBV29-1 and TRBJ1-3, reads SAVISQKPSRDICQRGTSLTIQCQVDSQVTMMFWYRQQPGQSLTLIATANQGSEATYESGFVIDKFPISRPNLTFSTLTVSNMSPEDSSIYLCSVVARAGNTIYFGEGSWLTVV.